This entry is about one TCR beta chain. Its cognate antigen is unknown. This sample was included in a study of cytomegalovirus exposure and HLA in healthy donors. General study points: Later analysis placed DRB1 highest and HLA-C lowest in TCR association rates, which differed by HLA locus. A later analysis linked a missense DCLRE1C variant to TCR beta V- and J-gene trimming.

With 7 bases clipped from V and 6 bases from J, the junction kept 6 bases outside the gene matches. The CDR3 is 14 residues long. The germline V gene has CDR1 SGHTA and CDR2 FQGNSA. Primers for the PCR totalled 60 Vbeta and 13 Jbeta. Method: immunoSEQ multiplex PCR; TCRdb's copy keeps in-frame clones and lacks some. The sample lists about 140,000 clones; 65% to 80% were seen once. The receptor was isolated from a male donor in good health and CMV-seronegative. The chain combines TRBV7-2 with TRBJ2-2; 9 nucleotides agree with TRBD1. Sequencing input: PBMCs. The CDR3 nucleotides are TGTGCCAGCACCTCCCGACAGGGGGCCGGGGAGCTGTTTTTT. This gives the protein CASTSRQGAGELFF.